This entry lists 2 T cell receptor beta chains sequenced from one sample in a study of T cells in localized non-small cell lung cancer. Sequenced by immunoSEQ multiplex PCR; TCRdb stores in-frame clones only, minus some. The sample holds about 54,000 clones, around 83% seen once. The material was peripheral blood, obtained before any cancer treatment. The receptors shown here come from a female donor older than 55 with stage II squamous cell lung carcinoma.

V usage is TRBV6-1 and J usage is TRBJ1-6, with TRBD1 as a possible D gene (5 bases). CDR1 MNHNS and CDR2 SASEGT come from the germline V gene. The length of the CDR3 is 15 residues. V lost 6 bases and J 8 bases, leaving 17 bases between the germline ends. CDR3 residues: CASRTGIQSYSPLHF. The CDR3 region has the DNA TGTGCCAGCAGAACAGGTATCCAAAGCTATTCACCCCTCCACTTT.

This clone was detected a few times. The J gene is TRBJ1-4, the V gene TRBV9, with TRBD1 matching 7 bases. Germline V gene sequence: CDR1 SGDLS, CDR2 YYNGEE. The CDR3 loop spans 14 amino acids. V lost 3 bases to trimming and J lost 3 bases; unmatched junction nucleotides: 2. The CDR3 reads CASSGGTANEKLFF. The CDR3 DNA reads as TGTGCCAGCAGCGGCGGGACAGCTAATGAAAAACTGTTTTTT.